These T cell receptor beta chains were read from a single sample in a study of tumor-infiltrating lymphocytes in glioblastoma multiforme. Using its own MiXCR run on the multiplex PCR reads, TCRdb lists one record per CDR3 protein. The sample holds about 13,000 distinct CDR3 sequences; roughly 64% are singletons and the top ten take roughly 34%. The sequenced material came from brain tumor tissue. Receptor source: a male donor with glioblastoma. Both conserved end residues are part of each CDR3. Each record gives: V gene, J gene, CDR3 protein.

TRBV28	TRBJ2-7	CASGRNYEQYF
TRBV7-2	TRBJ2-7	CASSFWTGDDEQYF
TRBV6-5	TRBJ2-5	CASSAEGQVETQYF
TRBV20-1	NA	CSARQGRGQPQYF
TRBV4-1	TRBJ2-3	CASSQRTSTDTQYF
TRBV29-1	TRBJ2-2	CSVVLREGVTGELFF
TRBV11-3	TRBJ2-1	CASSPRREGEQFF
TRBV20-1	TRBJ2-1	CSTRGEVGLYEQFF
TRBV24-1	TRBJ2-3	CATSTNTDTQYF
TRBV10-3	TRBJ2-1	CAISDGTSNEQFF
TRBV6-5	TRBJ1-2	CASRGHVVTGNYGYTF
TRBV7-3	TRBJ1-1	CTSSSAGGGGTEAFF
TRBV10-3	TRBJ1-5	CAISAGRFEQPQHF
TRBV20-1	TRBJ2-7	CSASGTGSYEQYF
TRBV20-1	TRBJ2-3	CSAVTGHHLTDTQYF
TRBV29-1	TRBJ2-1	CSVEDSDMGTYNEQFF
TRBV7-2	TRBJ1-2	CASSPNIGRSYTF
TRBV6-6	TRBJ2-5	CASSCLGETPKETQYF
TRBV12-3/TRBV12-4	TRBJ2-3	CASSLGIRNTQYF
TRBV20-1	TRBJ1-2	CSAEPRFTGYTF
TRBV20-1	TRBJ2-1	CSASVRLAGIDELSF
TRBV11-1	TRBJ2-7	CASRTSGSVNEQYF
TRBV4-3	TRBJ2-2	CASSEDSNTGELFF
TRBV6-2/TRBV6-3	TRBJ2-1	CASSSPGTSWGNEQFF
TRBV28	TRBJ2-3	CASMKDFTDTQYF
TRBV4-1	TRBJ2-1	CASSQGASGKAIQDNEQFF
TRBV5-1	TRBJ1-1	CASSLARADTEASF
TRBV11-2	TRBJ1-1	CASSLGFGTWDTEAFF
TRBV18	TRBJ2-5	CASSPPGRQETQYF
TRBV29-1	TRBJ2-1	CSVAGGLADNEQFF
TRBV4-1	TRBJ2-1	CANSQEASERAIQDNEQFF
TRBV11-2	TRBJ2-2	CASTTSFGQGLEVNTGELFF
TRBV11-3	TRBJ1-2	CASSPGQGFYDYTF
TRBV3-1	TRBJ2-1	CASSQEQRLADNEQFF
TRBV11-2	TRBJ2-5	CASVGLGETQYF
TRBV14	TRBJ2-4	CASSPAGHLAKNIQYF
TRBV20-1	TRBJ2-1	CSARRSLNDRFF
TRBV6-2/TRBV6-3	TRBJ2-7	CASRLGASGYEQYF
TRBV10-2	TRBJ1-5	CTSRSLATGDQPQHF
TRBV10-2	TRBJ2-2	CASSQLAGYTGELFF
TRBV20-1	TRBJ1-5	CSARRGNYNQPQHF
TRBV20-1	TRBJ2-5	CSARGTARWETQYF
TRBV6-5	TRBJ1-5	CASSYSARGGNQAQQF
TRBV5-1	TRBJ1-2	CASSQDGNYGYTF
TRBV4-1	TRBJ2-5	CASSLDSRETQYF
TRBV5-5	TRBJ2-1	CASSSNAGTGEDEQFF
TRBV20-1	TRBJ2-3	CSARERGIDTQYF
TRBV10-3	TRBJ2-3	CAISPAGAADTQYF
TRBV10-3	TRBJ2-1	CAISDPSGSLLHEQFF
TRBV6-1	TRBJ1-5	CASSEALGLRSNQPQHF
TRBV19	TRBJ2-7	CASIPTGGYEQYF
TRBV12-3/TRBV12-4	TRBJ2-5	CASTVVGLEEETQYF
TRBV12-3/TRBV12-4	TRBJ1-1	CASSIPGLSTEAFF
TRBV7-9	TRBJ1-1	CASSFTLEGTEAFF
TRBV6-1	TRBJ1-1	CASSATGGKDEAFF
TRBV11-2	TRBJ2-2	CVSTPSFGQELAVNTGELFF
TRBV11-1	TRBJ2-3	CASSFASPDTQYF
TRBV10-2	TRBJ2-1	CANTASGRGNEQFF